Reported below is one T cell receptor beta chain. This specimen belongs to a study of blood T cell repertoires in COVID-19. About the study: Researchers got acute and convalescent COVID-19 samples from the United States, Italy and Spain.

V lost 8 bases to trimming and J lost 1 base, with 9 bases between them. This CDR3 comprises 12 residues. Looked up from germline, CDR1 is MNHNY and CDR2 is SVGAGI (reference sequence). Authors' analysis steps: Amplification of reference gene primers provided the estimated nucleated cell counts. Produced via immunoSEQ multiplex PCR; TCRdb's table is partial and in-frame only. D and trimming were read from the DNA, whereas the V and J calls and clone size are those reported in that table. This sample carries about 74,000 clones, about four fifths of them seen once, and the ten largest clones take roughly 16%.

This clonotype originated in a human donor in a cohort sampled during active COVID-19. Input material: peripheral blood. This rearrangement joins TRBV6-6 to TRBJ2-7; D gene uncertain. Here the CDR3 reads CASYGVSYEQYF. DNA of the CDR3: TGTGCCAGCTATGGAGTATCCTACGAGCAGTACTTC.